These 24 T cell receptor beta chains originate from one sample sequenced in a study of blood T cell repertoires in COVID-19. The repertoire was sequenced with immunoSEQ multiplex PCR; TCRdb's copy has only in-frame clones and lacks some. The sample yields about 250,000 clones, roughly four fifths seen once. Sequencing input: peripheral blood. The receptors were sampled from a woman between 65 and 79 years old with acute or convalescent COVID-19.

The V and J genes are TRBV7-9 and TRBJ2-3; the match to TRBD1 covers 7 bases. Germline trimming cut 4 bases from V and 2 bases from J; bases unmatched to any gene: 9. This CDR3 spans 16 amino acids. Germline loops: CDR1 SEHNR, CDR2 FQNEAQ (reference sequence). CDR3 amino acids: CASSSLQGIVTDTQYF. The CDR3 bases are TGTGCCAGCAGCTCACTACAGGGGATTGTCACAGATACGCAGTATTTT.

The V call is TRBV11-2, the J call TRBJ1-2; 12 nucleotides match TRBD1. The CDR3 runs 16 residues. Per germline, CDR1 SGHAT and CDR2 FQNNGV. With 5 bases clipped from V and 1 base from J, the junction kept 5 bases outside the gene matches. The CDR3: CASSRGTGGFNYGYTF. In DNA form, the CDR3 reads TGTGCCAGCAGCCGCGGGACAGGGGGCTTTAACTATGGCTACACCTTC.

The chain joins TRBV18 to TRBJ1-4, with D possibly matching TRBD1 (6 bases). This CDR3 is 15 amino acids long. Per the germline V gene, CDR1 is KGHSH and CDR2 is LQKENI. V shed 2 bases and J shed 3 bases, with 10 bases lying between them. CDR3 protein: CASSPFKGANEKLFF. CDR3 bases: TGTGCCAGCTCACCATTCAAGGGGGCTAATGAAAAACTGTTTTTT.

CDR3 nucleotides: TGTGCCAGTAGTAGCCGACAGGGGGTTTCCTACGAGCAGTACTTC. Protein: CASSSRQGVSYEQYF. The V call is TRBV19, the J call TRBJ2-7; 9 bases agree with TRBD1. The CDR3 totals 15 residues. Germline V lookup: CDR1 LNHDA, CDR2 SQIVND (reference sequence). Unmatched junction bases numbered 5, after V lost 4 bases and J lost 1 base. Full variable domain (rest looked up from reference TRBV19 and TRBJ2-7): DGGITQSPKYLFRKEGQNVTLSCEQNLNHDAMYWYRQDPGQGLRLIYYSQIVNDFQKGDIAEGYSVSREKKESFPLTVTSAQKNPTAFYLCASSSRQGVSYEQYFGPGTRLTVT.

This clone was counted between two and nine times. J is TRBJ2-5 and V is TRBV9; D uncertain. The CDR3 has 13 amino acids. Germline-derived CDR1 and CDR2 are SGDLS and YYNGEE. Trimming took 0 bases from V and 1 from J, leaving 4 bases between them. In DNA form, the CDR3 reads TGTGCCAGCAGCGTAGGGCCCCAAGAGACCCAGTACTTC. Encoded protein: CASSVGPQETQYF.

This chain joins TRBV6-5 and TRBJ1-2, with D possibly being TRBD1 (6 bases). The CDR3 totals 13 residues. Germline CDR1 is MNHEY and CDR2 is SVGAGI. Between the trimmed V and J ends, which lost 3 bases and 4 bases, there was a span of 9 bases. CDR3 in DNA: TGTGCCAGCAGTTATCAGGGGAGCTATGGCTACACCTTC. Its translation is CASSYQGSYGYTF.

This chain uses TRBV5-4 with TRBJ1-2; D may be TRBD1 (5 bases). Per the germline V gene, CDR1 is SGHNT and CDR2 is YYREEE (reference sequence). The CDR3 consists of 14 residues. V lost 4 bases to trimming and J lost 4 bases, with 14 bases between them. The CDR3 protein is CASSTGLGGYGYTF. CDR3 DNA sequence: TGTGCCAGCAGCACGGGGCTCGGGGGCTATGGCTACACCTTC.

The chain combines TRBV3-1 (or the pseudogene TRBV3-2) with TRBJ1-2; D gene ambiguous. Germline V gene lookup returns CDR1 LGHDT and CDR2 YNNKEL (reference sequence). CDR3 length: 13 amino acids. V dropped 6 bases and J dropped 7 bases, with 15 bases sitting between them. The CDR3 DNA sequence: TGTGCCAGCAGTGGGAGAGCCTACGGTGGCTACACCTTC. It specifies CASSGRAYGGYTF.

The V gene is TRBV7-9, the J gene TRBJ1-3; TRBD1 is a possible D gene (5 bases). This CDR3 spans 14 amino acids. Germline V CDR1 and CDR2: SEHNR, FQNEAQ (reference sequence). With 8 bases removed from V and 3 bases from J, the gap between germline ends came to 14 bases. CDR3 nucleotide sequence: TGTGCCAGCGAAAGGGGCACCTATGGAAACACCATATATTTT. Translation: CASERGTYGNTIYF.

The chain joins TRBV7-9 to TRBJ1-1; D is undetermined. CDR3 length: 15 amino acids. V lost 7 bases and J 0 bases, leaving 15 bases between the germline ends. Germline V lookup: CDR1 SEHNR, CDR2 FQNEAQ (reference sequence). As DNA, the CDR3 is TGTGCCAGCACCTCCTACGAATCAATGAACACTGAAGCTTTCTTT. This gives the protein CASTSYESMNTEAFF.

The V gene is TRBV5-4, the J gene TRBJ2-5; D uncertain. V was trimmed by 1 base and J by 2 bases, leaving 6 bases between them. The CDR3 runs to 13 residues. CDR1 and CDR2 (germline): SGHNT, YYREEE (reference sequence). CDR3 sequence reads: CASSLTYQETQYF. CDR3 DNA: TGTGCCAGCAGCTTGACATATCAAGAGACCCAGTACTTC.

This clone was seen only once. The chain uses TRBV11-2 and TRBJ2-7, with 13 bases that match TRBD2. This CDR3 has 17 residues. The ends lost 5 bases at V and 3 bases at J; junction bases unmatched: 10. Germline loops: CDR1 SGHAT, CDR2 FQNNGV. The CDR3 bases are TGTGCCAGCAGCCTGACTAGCGGGGGGCCGTTCGGCTACGAGCAGTACTTC. Translation: CASSLTSGGPFGYEQYF.

This chain uses TRBV12-3 or TRBV12-4 with TRBJ2-5; 8 nucleotides align to TRBD1. Unmatched junction bases numbered 8, after V lost 1 base and J lost 13 bases. The CDR3 contains 13 residues. In DNA, the CDR3 is TGTGCCAGCAGTTTAGAAGCCAGGGGGCTGTTGTACTTC. Translation: CASSLEARGLLYF.

This clone was recorded a few times. The chain has TRBV5-4 and TRBJ1-1; 10 nucleotides line up with TRBD1. Unmatched junction bases numbered 8, after V lost 4 bases and J lost 5 bases. Germline V gene data show CDR1 as SGHNT and CDR2 as YYREEE (reference sequence). The CDR3 is 15 residues long. The CDR3 loop is CASSRQGARVTEAFF. The CDR3, as DNA: TGTGCCAGCAGCCGACAGGGGGCGCGAGTGACTGAAGCTTTCTTT. The complete variable domain, with remaining parts taken from reference TRBV5-4 and TRBJ1-1, reads ETGVTQSPTHLIKTRGQQVTLRCSSQSGHNTVSWYQQALGQGPQFIFQYYREEENGRGNFPPRFSGLQFPNYSSELNVNALELDDSALYLCASSRQGARVTEAFFGQGTRLTVV.

The gene calls are TRBV7-9 and TRBJ2-7; D is possibly TRBD1 (7 bases). There are 16 residues in the CDR3. Germline values: CDR1 SEHNR, CDR2 FQNEAQ (reference sequence). Trimming shortened V by 5 bases and J by 4 bases, and 21 bases separated the two germline ends. The CDR3 sequence is CASSPPRQGGSYEQYF. The CDR3 DNA follows: TGTGCCAGCAGCCCGCCTCGACAGGGAGGTTCGTACGAGCAGTACTTC.

The rearrangement uses TRBV19 and TRBJ2-6; D is ambiguous. This CDR3 spans 14 amino acids. Trimming cost V 7 bases and J 0 bases, with 7 bases left between them. Germline V gene data show CDR1 as LNHDA and CDR2 as SQIVND (reference sequence). CDR3 protein: CASTDYSGANVLTF. In DNA, the CDR3 is TGTGCCAGTACAGATTACTCTGGGGCCAACGTCCTGACTTTC. The variable domain in full, with the rest retrieved from reference TRBV19 and TRBJ2-6, is DGGITQSPKYLFRKEGQNVTLSCEQNLNHDAMYWYRQDPGQGLRLIYYSQIVNDFQKGDIAEGYSVSREKKESFPLTVTSAQKNPTAFYLCASTDYSGANVLTFGAGSRLTVL.

This sequence joins TRBV7-2 and TRBJ1-2, with a tentative D call TRBD1 (5 bases). With 1 base removed from V and 6 bases from J, the gap between germline ends came to 12 bases. From germline, CDR1 is SGHTA and CDR2 FQGNSA. The CDR3 length is 14 residues. CDR3 coding DNA: TGTGCCAGCAGCTTAGTTCCATCAGGGAATGGCTACACCTTC. Amino acids: CASSLVPSGNGYTF.

Concerning this clone itself: The junction and the germline gene differ at one end; a read error may be behind it. CDR3 coding DNA: TGTGCCACCAGCAGAGATTTAGCGGCAGGGGGCTCCAACGAGCAGTACTTC. This translates into CATSRDLAAGGSNEQYF. The V call is TRBV15, the J call TRBJ2-7, with TRBD1 matching over 8 bases. There are 17 residues in the CDR3. The V gene's germline CDR1 is LNHNV and CDR2 YYDKDF (reference sequence).

This clone has only one observation. V gene TRBV28 combines with J gene TRBJ1-1; weak D call: TRBD1 (5 bases). V shed 10 bases and J shed 3 bases, with 27 bases lying between them. This CDR3 is built from 17 residues. CDR1 and CDR2 (germline): MDHEN, SYDVKM. The CDR3 bases are TGTGCCACTGCATTGTGGTGGGCAGGGAATGAGGACACTGAAGCTTTCTTT. Translation: CATALWWAGNEDTEAFF.

The J gene is TRBJ1-2, the V gene TRBV2; D is undetermined. Germline V lookup: CDR1 SNHLY, CDR2 FYNNEI. The CDR3 runs to 14 residues. Trimming shortened V by 7 bases and J by 9 bases, and 21 bases separated the two germline ends. CDR3 in DNA: TGTGCCAGCAAACCCACCGATCCTGGCTCGAGCTACACCTTC. This translates into CASKPTDPGSSYTF.

The V and J genes are TRBV6-2 or TRBV6-3 and TRBJ2-3; 10 nucleotides agree with TRBD2. Germline CDR1 reads MNHEY; CDR2 reads SVGEGT. V lost 6 bases, J lost 2 bases, and 5 bases stayed unmatched. The CDR3 has 15 amino acids. This chain's CDR3 is CASRPSGGITDTQYF. The CDR3 bases are TGTGCCAGCAGACCTAGCGGGGGTATCACAGATACGCAGTATTTT.

This clone was counted once. The rearrangement links TRBV2 to TRBJ1-6; D is unresolved. CDR3 length: 17 amino acids. The germline V gene encodes CDR1 SNHLY and CDR2 FYNNEI. Between the trimmed V and J ends, which lost 6 bases and 0 bases, there was a span of 15 bases. The CDR3 loop reads CASSPKETFSYNSPLHF. CDR3 sequence (DNA): TGTGCCAGCAGCCCCAAGGAGACGTTCTCCTATAATTCACCCCTCCACTTT.

This clone was detected many times. This chain links TRBV7-9 with TRBJ1-5; D perhaps matches TRBD1 (6 bases). V was trimmed by 4 bases and J by 11 bases, leaving 12 bases between them. There are 12 residues in the CDR3. From germline, CDR1 is SEHNR and CDR2 FQNEAQ (reference sequence). CDR3 region: CASSSLGQSQHF. The CDR3, as DNA: TGTGCCAGCAGCTCACTTGGACAGTCCCAGCATTTT. The full variable domain, completed using reference TRBV7-9 and TRBJ1-5, is DTGVSQNPRHKITKRGQNVTFRCDPISEHNRLYWYRQTLGQGPEFLTYFQNEAQLEKSRLLSDRFSAERPKGSFSTLEIQRTEQGDSAMYLCASSSLGQSQHFGDGTRLSIL.

The V gene is TRBV6-5, the J gene TRBJ2-1; 10 positions match TRBD1. V dropped 0 bases and J dropped 5; count of bases not matched to a gene: 4. The CDR3 runs to 16 residues. Looked up from germline, CDR1 is MNHEY and CDR2 is SVGAGI. This chain's CDR3 is CASSYSPGQGHNEQFF. The CDR3 nucleotides read TGTGCCAGCAGTTACTCACCGGGACAGGGGCACAATGAGCAGTTCTTC.